This T cell receptor beta chain is drawn from a study of cytomegalovirus exposure and HLA in healthy donors. On this clone itself: What it binds is not known. A read error may produce the germline difference seen at one junction end.

The study, taken as a whole, reports: Prior analysis indicated that the majority of TCR beta V segments exhibited productivity approximately 90% or approximately 30% of the time. An assumption of roughly uniform sequencing depth across donors underlay the presence/absence analyses.

CDR1 MNHEY and CDR2 SMNVEV come from the germline V gene (reference sequence). The CDR3 covers 14 residues. The PCR employed 60 Vbeta primers together with 13 Jbeta primers. TCRdb's copy holds only in-frame clones and misses some; the assay was immunoSEQ multiplex PCR. In the table there are about 190,000 clones, roughly four fifths of which are singletons. The sequence derives from a woman aged 25 to 39 in good health and CMV-seropositive. The chain recombines TRBV27 with TRBJ1-1, with TRBD1 as a possible D gene (5 bases). Sequenced: PBMCs. The CDR3 sequence: CACSLGGEGDEAFF. For the CDR3, the DNA is TGTGCCTGCAGTTTAGGCGGGGAAGGGGATGAAGCTTTCTTT.